What follows are 32 T cell receptor beta chains derived from one specimen sequenced in a study of technical replicates of blood from a handful of donors. Clones were read by immunoSEQ multiplex PCR, and TCRdb kept only the in-frame ones, dropping some. The sample lists 14,000 or so clones; 75% to 90% were seen once. Material: PBMCs. These receptors were obtained from a human donor in good health.

J is TRBJ2-7 and V is TRBV4-1, with 11 bases fitting TRBD1. The CDR3 is 15 residues long. With 2 bases clipped from V and 4 bases from J, the junction kept 4 bases outside the gene matches. Germline CDR1 reads MGHRA; CDR2 reads YSYEKL. CDR3 sequence reads: CASSQTGTGGYEQYF. The CDR3 coding sequence is TGCGCCAGCAGCCAAACCGGGACAGGGGGGTACGAGCAGTACTTC.

This clone was seen once. The chain joins TRBV10-2 to TRBJ2-7; TRBD2 might be the D (6 bases). This CDR3 region has 13 residues. CDR1 and CDR2 from the germline V gene are WSHSY and SAAADI. Between the trimmed V and J ends, which lost 10 bases and 5 bases, there was a span of 18 bases. CDR3: CATQFGGGHEQYF. The CDR3 DNA reads as TGCGCCACCCAGTTCGGGGGAGGACACGAGCAGTACTTC.

The chain couples TRBV2 to TRBJ1-1; D remains unclear. V was trimmed by 5 bases and J by 7 bases, leaving 8 bases between them. CDR3 length: 11 residues. Germline-derived CDR1 and CDR2 are SNHLY and FYNNEI. CDR3 nucleotides: TGTGCCAGCAGTTTACAAGTTGAAGCTTTCTTT. It specifies CASSLQVEAFF.

V usage is TRBV4-1 and J usage is TRBJ1-2; 7 positions agree with TRBD1. Germline V gene sequence: CDR1 MGHRA, CDR2 YSYEKL. The junction had 4 bases not matched to a gene; V was cut back by 3 bases and J by 3 bases. This CDR3 region has 14 residues. As DNA, the CDR3 is TGCGCCAGCAGCCACGAGGGGGCGGACTATGGCTACACCTTC. This codes for CASSHEGADYGYTF.

Written as DNA, the CDR3 is TGTGCCAGCAGTGATTTGAGTTGGCGGACTAGCGGGAGGACCCTTAGCACAGATACGCAGTATTTT. Its translation is CASSDLSWRTSGRTLSTDTQYF. The V gene is TRBV2, the J gene TRBJ2-3, with 14 positions matching TRBD2. This CDR3 is 22 amino acids long. The germline gives CDR1 SNHLY, CDR2 FYNNEI. The V and J ends lost 3 bases and 0 bases, in that order; junction bases with no gene match: 17. Full variable domain (outside the CDR3, taken from reference TRBV2 and TRBJ2-3): EPEVTQTPSHQVTQMGQEVILRCVPISNHLYFYWYRQILGQKVEFLVSFYNNEISEKSEIFDDQFSVERPDGSNFTLKIRSTKLEDSAMYFCASSDLSWRTSGRTLSTDTQYFGPGTRLTVL.

The J gene is TRBJ2-7, the V gene TRBV9; 10 nucleotides align to TRBD2. CDR1 is SGDLS and CDR2 is YYNGEE in the germline V gene. The CDR3 totals 13 residues. After removal of 4 bases from V and 3 bases from J, the junction contained 1 base not matched to a gene. CDR3 in amino acids: CASSRTSGYEQYF. DNA for the CDR3: TGTGCCAGCAGCCGGACTAGCGGCTACGAGCAGTACTTC.

The chain is built from TRBV10-3 and TRBJ2-5, with a tentative D call TRBD2 (5 bases). The CDR3 is 14 residues long. Trimming stripped 10 bases from V and 5 bases from J, with 20 bases between. The germline V gene has CDR1 ENHRY and CDR2 SYGVKD. CDR3 in amino acids: CATMDSRSGETQYF. CDR3 DNA: TGTGCCACCATGGACTCCCGGTCGGGGGAGACCCAGTACTTC.

The V and J genes are TRBV29-1 and TRBJ2-1; tentatively, D is TRBD1 (6 bases). This CDR3 has 16 amino acids. Per germline, CDR1 SQVTM and CDR2 ANQGSEA. V lost 0 bases to trimming and J lost 4 bases, with 16 bases between them. The CDR3: CSVEDDGPRGYNEQFF. CDR3 bases: TGCAGCGTTGAAGATGACGGGCCCAGGGGATACAATGAGCAGTTCTTC.

This clone occurred a few times. This CDR3 is CASKEGLWYEQYF. The CDR3 DNA sequence: TGTGCCAGCAAGGAGGGCTTGTGGTACGAGCAGTACTTC. V and J are TRBV2 and TRBJ2-7; weak D call: TRBD2 (6 bases). Germline assignment: CDR1 SNHLY and CDR2 FYNNEI. Trimming pared 7 bases from V and 4 bases from J, leaving 14 bases between. The CDR3 runs to 13 residues.

The chain recombines TRBV10-3 with TRBJ2-2, with 8 bases fitting TRBD2. V lost 3 bases, J lost 2 bases, and 2 bases stayed unmatched. This CDR3 is built from 15 residues. Germline V gene lookup returns CDR1 ENHRY and CDR2 SYGVKD. The DNA of the CDR3 is TGTGCCATCAGTGATACTAGCGGAAACACCGGGGAGCTGTTTTTT. It is translated as CAISDTSGNTGELFF.

The chain combines TRBV4-2 with TRBJ1-3; D ambiguous. Per germline, CDR1 LGHNA and CDR2 YNFKEQ. Trimming removed 9 bases at V and 0 bases at J, with 15 bases between. The CDR3 is 15 residues long. The chain's CDR3 is CASQATGSSGNTIYF. As DNA, the CDR3 is TGTGCCAGTCAAGCCACGGGGAGCTCTGGAAACACCATATATTTT.

The CDR3 region has the DNA TGCGCCAGCAGCTTGTGGACAGGGATAGGCTACGAGCAGTACTTC. Translation gives CASSLWTGIGYEQYF. The chain uses TRBV5-1 and TRBJ2-7, with TRBD1 matching over 8 bases. Germline V gene sequence: CDR1 SGHRS, CDR2 YFSETQ. With V trimmed by 1 base and J by 3 bases, 6 bases remained unmatched. The CDR3 runs 15 residues.

CDR3 nucleotide sequence: TGTGCCAGCAGCTTAGAGGAGGCGGGACTAGCGGGGAGTAATGAGCAGTTCTTC. This translates into CASSLEEAGLAGSNEQFF. The V and J genes are TRBV7-2 and TRBJ2-1; 13 bases line up with TRBD2. From germline, CDR1 is SGHTA and CDR2 FQGNSA. The V and J ends lost 1 base and 7 bases, in that order; junction bases with no gene match: 10. The CDR3 sequence is 18 residues long.

This clone appeared a few times. The CDR3 DNA follows: TGTGCCAGCAGGCCCCGACTGGGTTCCAATGAGCAGTTCTTC. Protein product: CASRPRLGSNEQFF. The J gene is TRBJ2-1, the V gene TRBV28, with D uncertain. Germline CDR1 and CDR2: MDHEN and SYDVKM. The CDR3 loop spans 14 amino acids. Between the trimmed V and J ends, which lost 6 bases and 6 bases, there was a span of 15 bases.

J is TRBJ2-3 and V is TRBV7-9; TRBD2 is a possible D gene (6 bases). The CDR3 totals 16 residues. V was shortened by 2 bases and J by 0 bases, with 12 bases between the two germline ends. Germline V gene lookup returns CDR1 SEHNR and CDR2 FQNEAQ (reference sequence). This CDR3 is CASSLSGGASTDTQYF. For the CDR3, the DNA is TGTGCCAGCAGCTTAAGTGGCGGGGCTAGCACAGATACGCAGTATTTT.

A few counts support this clone. The chain combines TRBV19 with TRBJ2-1; TRBD2 aligns across 10 bases. The V segment lost 6 bases and the J segment 8 bases; nucleotides outside the gene matches: 7. The CDR3 extends over 14 amino acids. Germline V gives CDR1 LNHDA, CDR2 SQIVND (reference sequence). The CDR3 DNA reads as TGTGCCAGTAGGAAGCGGGAGGGCCTGGATGAGCAGTTCTTC. This encodes CASRKREGLDEQFF.

This rearrangement joins TRBV5-4 to TRBJ2-2; 8 bases align to TRBD1. Looked up from germline, CDR1 is SGHNT and CDR2 is YYREEE (reference sequence). The CDR3 runs 16 residues. Trimming took 0 bases from V and 6 from J; bases not matched to a gene: 7. CDR3 sequence: CASSLGQGAIAGELFF. CDR3 DNA sequence: TGTGCCAGCAGCTTGGGGCAGGGGGCAATTGCCGGGGAGCTGTTTTTT.

V is TRBV5-6 and J is TRBJ2-3; 8 positions match TRBD1. The junction had 8 bases not matched to a gene; V was cut back by 4 bases and J by 1 base. This CDR3 has 16 residues. Germline V lookup: CDR1 SGHDT, CDR2 YYEEEE. CDR3 coding DNA: TGTGCCAGCAGCAGGACCACAGGGGGAGGCACAGATACGCAGTATTTT. Its translation is CASSRTTGGGTDTQYF.

The V call is TRBV7-2, the J call TRBJ2-1; D uncertain. Germline CDR1 reads SGHTA; CDR2 reads FQGNSA. Trimming left V 5 bases short and J 8 bases short, with 13 bases between. CDR3 length: 13 residues. DNA for the CDR3: TGTGCCAGCAGCCGAGACTGGTACGATGAGCAGTTCTTC. Translating it yields CASSRDWYDEQFF.

J is TRBJ2-2 and V is TRBV5-1; a possible D gene is TRBD2 (5 bases). V lost 4 bases and J lost 3, with 13 bases in between. This CDR3 contains 15 residues. CDR1 and CDR2 from the germline V gene are SGHRS and YFSETQ. The CDR3 sequence: CASSAGAVYTGELFF. Written as DNA, the CDR3 is TGCGCCAGCAGCGCAGGAGCGGTCTACACCGGGGAGCTGTTTTTT.

This sequence joins TRBV11-1 and TRBJ2-7, with D perhaps matching TRBD2 (6 bases). The V gene's germline CDR1 is SGHAT and CDR2 FQDESV (reference sequence). The CDR3 consists of 12 residues. The ends were cut back, 6 bases at V and 13 bases at J, with 19 bases in the middle. In DNA form, the CDR3 reads TGTGCCAGCAGTTCAGGGAGGACCAACCCCTACTTC. Translated, it gives CASSSGRTNPYF.

The chain combines TRBV7-2 with TRBJ2-5; weak D call: TRBD2 (5 bases). The CDR3 length is 17 residues. Germline-derived CDR1 and CDR2 are SGHTA and FQGNSA. V shed 1 base and J shed 3 bases, with 18 bases lying between them. CDR3 nucleotide sequence: TGTGCCAGCAGCTTAGATCTCAGGACGATCGGGGAAGAGACCCAGTACTTC. As protein: CASSLDLRTIGEETQYF.

This rearrangement joins TRBV10-3 to TRBJ2-7; 11 bases are shared with TRBD2. Germline lookup yields CDR1 ENHRY and CDR2 SYGVKD. The CDR3 length is 13 residues. V shed 10 bases, J shed 4 bases, and the junction held 6 bases outside the gene matches. This chain's CDR3 is CATVGLAEYEQYF. CDR3 bases: TGTGCCACAGTGGGACTAGCGGAATACGAGCAGTACTTC.

This sequence joins TRBV28 and TRBJ1-5; D call uncertain. The CDR3 runs 14 residues. Germline-derived CDR1 and CDR2 are MDHEN and SYDVKM. Trimming cost V 4 bases and J 1 base, with 8 bases left between them. CDR3 sequence: CASSSGGSNQPQHF. In DNA form, the CDR3 reads TGTGCCAGCAGTTCAGGTGGAAGCAATCAGCCCCAGCATTTT. The whole variable domain, remainder taken from reference TRBV28 and TRBJ1-5, is DVKVTQSSRYLVKRTGEKVFLECVQDMDHENMFWYRQDPGLGLRLIYFSYDVKMKEKGDIPEGYSVSREKKERFSLILESASTNQTSMYLCASSSGGSNQPQHFGDGTRLSIL.

CDR3 nucleotide sequence: TGTGCCAGCAGCTCCAAGACAGGGCTCTATGGCTACACCTTC. Its translation is CASSSKTGLYGYTF. The rearrangement uses TRBV7-2 and TRBJ1-2; 7 bases map to TRBD1. The CDR3 extends over 14 amino acids. Looked up from germline, CDR1 is SGHTA and CDR2 is FQGNSA. The V segment lost 4 bases and the J segment 4 bases; nucleotides outside the gene matches: 6. Looking up the rest from reference TRBV7-2 and TRBJ1-2 gives the full variable domain: GAGVSQSPSNKVTEKGKDVELRCDPISGHTALYWYRQSLGQGLEFLIYFQGNSAPDKSGLPSDRFSAERTGGSVSTLTIQRTQQEDSAVYLCASSSKTGLYGYTFGSGTRLTVV.

This clone was observed a single time. J is TRBJ1-1 and V is TRBV2; D unclear. Germline CDR1 is SNHLY and CDR2 is FYNNEI. The CDR3 is made up of 15 amino acids. The V and J ends lost 7 bases and 1 base respectively, with 16 bases between them. The DNA for the CDR3 is TGTGCCAGCACTCCCCAACTTGTACCGAACACTGAAGCTTTCTTT. It codes for CASTPQLVPNTEAFF.

This clone was seen a handful of times. The chain combines TRBV2 with TRBJ2-1; 11 bases are a match to TRBD2. Germline CDR1 SNHLY, CDR2 FYNNEI. This CDR3 comprises 14 residues. V dropped 7 bases and J dropped 3; count of bases not matched to a gene: 2. CDR3 protein: CASNGLAGYNEQFF. For the CDR3, the DNA is TGTGCCAGCAACGGACTAGCGGGCTACAATGAGCAGTTCTTC. Looking up the rest from reference TRBV2 and TRBJ2-1 gives the full variable domain: EPEVTQTPSHQVTQMGQEVILRCVPISNHLYFYWYRQILGQKVEFLVSFYNNEISEKSEIFDDQFSVERPDGSNFTLKIRSTKLEDSAMYFCASNGLAGYNEQFFGPGTRLTVL.

This sequence joins TRBV10-1 and TRBJ2-2; D is unresolved. Trimming stripped 0 bases from V and 0 bases from J, with 5 bases between. The germline gives CDR1 WNHNN, CDR2 SYGVQD (reference sequence). The CDR3 runs 15 residues. In DNA form, the CDR3 reads TGCGCCAGCAGTGAGTCACTCACGAACACCGGGGAGCTGTTTTTT. Amino acid sequence: CASSESLTNTGELFF.

The chain is built from TRBV7-6 and TRBJ1-5; the D is unclear. The length of the CDR3 is 14 residues. Germline V gene sequence: CDR1 SGHVS, CDR2 FNYEAQ. Trimming pared 2 bases from V and 6 bases from J, leaving 11 bases between. CDR3 bases: TGTGCCAGCAGCTTAACGGTGCGGGGTCAGCCCCAGCATTTT. Translation: CASSLTVRGQPQHF.

The chain has TRBV5-1 and TRBJ2-1; TRBD1 might be the D (7 bases). The CDR3 has 16 amino acids. Germline V CDR1 and CDR2: SGHRS, YFSETQ. V lost 2 bases and J lost 3, with 15 bases in between. For the CDR3, the DNA is TGCGCCAGCAGCTTCCTAGGGGGCGGGAACTACAATGAGCAGTTCTTC. This codes for CASSFLGGGNYNEQFF.

The chain joins TRBV11-2 to TRBJ2-1, with 10 bases matching TRBD1. Germline CDR1 and CDR2: SGHAT and FQNNGV. CDR3 size: 15 residues. With V trimmed by 5 bases and J by 4 bases, 5 bases remained unmatched. The CDR3 DNA sequence: TGTGCCAGCAGCATAAGGGACAGGGGTTACAATGAGCAGTTCTTC. Translated, it gives CASSIRDRGYNEQFF.

This clone occurred once. The CDR3 DNA reads as TGTGCCAGCAGTCAACAGGGGGCGCGGGAGACCCAGTACTTC. This codes for CASSQQGARETQYF. The V and J genes are TRBV6-6 and TRBJ2-5; 9 bases fit TRBD1. The germline V gene encodes CDR1 MNHNY and CDR2 SVGAGI (reference sequence). The CDR3 totals 14 residues. V lost 5 bases and J lost 5; bases outside the gene matches: 6.